These T cell receptor beta chains were read from a single sample in a study of vaccination effects on CD4 cells after COVID-19. Assay used: immunoSEQ multiplex PCR; TCRdb lists only in-frame clones, some missing. Of tens of thousands of clones listed, 74% were seen once; the top ten hold approximately 1.5%. Antigen specificity for these receptors is unknown. The sample was CD4+ T cells from PBMCs cultured with HCoV-229E spike peptides, taken after COVID-19 vaccination. These receptors were obtained from a human donor who received a COVID-19 vaccine. The conserved cysteine and the conserved F or W are not part of the CDR3 here. Only some rows state a clone size, as once, few, many or a class for expanded clones.

-	TRBV7-9	TRBJ1-1	ASSSSWTEAF
-	TRBV11-3	TRBJ1-1	ASSSQGTEAF
-	TRBV9	TRBJ2-1	ASRSSGGAYNEQF
-	TRBV28	TRBJ2-1	ASSSYLLAGDYNEQF
-	TRBV2	TRBJ1-5	ASRDSSNQPQH
-	TRBV24-1	TRBJ2-3	ATSDPRPEAARPDTQY
few	TRBV5-6	TRBJ1-6	ASSLGQAIARAPLH
few	TRBV24-1	TRBJ1-5	ATSDPYSNQPQH
-	TRBV7-9	TRBJ1-3	ASPRWDSPYSGNTIY
-	TRBV5-4	TRBJ2-3	ASSLVLITGGGTDTQY
few	TRBV5-1	TRBJ2-2	ASSLDGGGRTGELF
few	TRBV28	TRBJ2-6	ATTGAGAYSGANVLT
-	TRBV7-3	TRBJ2-1	ASSLGLRYNEQF
-	TRBV3-1/TRBV3-2	TRBJ2-3	ASSHGTHMNTQY
-	TRBV11-3	TRBJ2-2	ASSDGQGTGELF
few	TRBV27	TRBJ1-1	ASRSDASINTEAF
once	TRBV12-5	TRBJ2-3	ASGLTGVLRGGSTDTQY
-	TRBV2	TRBJ1-5	ASSVEQPSNQPQH
-	TRBV2	TRBJ1-5	ASSDEGRQPQH
-	TRBV4-3	TRBJ1-2	ASSQDGTVQGSYT